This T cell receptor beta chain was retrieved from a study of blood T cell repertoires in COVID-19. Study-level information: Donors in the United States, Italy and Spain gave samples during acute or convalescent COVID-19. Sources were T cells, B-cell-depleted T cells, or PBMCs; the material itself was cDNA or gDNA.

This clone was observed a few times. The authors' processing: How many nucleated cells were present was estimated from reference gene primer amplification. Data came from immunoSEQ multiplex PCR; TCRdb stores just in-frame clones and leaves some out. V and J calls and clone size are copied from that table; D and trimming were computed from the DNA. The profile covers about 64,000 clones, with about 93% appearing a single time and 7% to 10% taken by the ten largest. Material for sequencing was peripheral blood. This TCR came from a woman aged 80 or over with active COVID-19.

In DNA, the CDR3 is TGTGCCAGCAACCCACAGGGGCAGGGAAACACCATATATTTT. This encodes CASNPQGQGNTIYF. The V call is TRBV6-6, the J call TRBJ1-3; 7 bases fit TRBD1. V was pared by 7 bases and J by 4 bases, with 7 bases of the junction left unmatched. Germline V gene sequence: CDR1 MNHNY, CDR2 SVGAGI (reference sequence). The CDR3 runs 14 residues.